The 5 T cell receptor beta chains in this list originate from one sample, sequenced in a study of cytomegalovirus exposure and HLA in healthy donors. The PCR contained 60 Vbeta and 13 Jbeta primers. Some clones are missing from TCRdb's copy, which holds only in-frame ones; the method was immunoSEQ multiplex PCR. The sample has about 93,000 clones; more than 55% are singletons. Material: PBMCs. The receptors come from a boy younger than 18 in good health and CMV-seropositive.

This clone was recorded a few times. The rearrangement joins TRBV6-5 to TRBJ1-1, with D perhaps TRBD1 (5 bases). This CDR3 is built from 14 residues. CDR1 is MNHEY and CDR2 is SVGAGI in the germline V gene. V was trimmed by 8 bases and J by 10 bases, leaving 23 bases between them. This chain's CDR3 is CASDASGRAGGAFF. Here the CDR3 DNA reads TGTGCCAGCGATGCCTCGGGACGGGCGGGGGGAGCTTTCTTT.

The chain uses TRBV19 and TRBJ1-2; D unresolved. Trimming left V 7 bases short and J 5 bases short, with 8 bases between. The length of the CDR3 is 11 residues. Germline CDR1 and CDR2: LNHDA and SQIVND (reference sequence). CDR3 bases: TGTGCCAGTAAGGCAGGATATGGCTACACCTTC. Translated, it gives CASKAGYGYTF.

This clone was counted only a few times. J is TRBJ2-2 and V is TRBV6-1; no clear D. The CDR3 sequence is 13 residues long. Germline V gene sequence: CDR1 MNHNS, CDR2 SASEGT. Trimming shortened V by 1 base and J by 4 bases, and 4 bases separated the two germline ends. The CDR3 nucleotides read TGTGCCAGCAGTGAAGACAGCACCGGGGAGCTGTTTTTT. It is translated as CASSEDSTGELFF.

V and J are TRBV4-3 and TRBJ2-1, with 11 bases aligning to TRBD2. Trimming at V came to 4 bases and at J to 9 bases, leaving 17 bases not matched to a gene. Germline V CDR1 and CDR2: LGHNA, YSLEER. This CDR3 contains 18 residues. CDR3 amino acids: CASSRARRTSGSGAEQFF. Written as DNA, the CDR3 is TGCGCCAGCAGCCGCGCTAGACGGACTAGCGGGTCAGGGGCTGAGCAGTTCTTC.

For the CDR3, the DNA is TGTGCCAGCAGCTTGGACGTCGGGACAGGGGGCGGGGGCTACACCTTC. Translation: CASSLDVGTGGGGYTF. V gene TRBV5-4 combines with J gene TRBJ1-2, with TRBD1 matching 12 bases. Germline CDR1 is SGHNT and CDR2 is YYREEE (reference sequence). The V segment lost 0 bases and the J segment 8 bases; nucleotides outside the gene matches: 8. This CDR3 is built from 16 residues. The full variable domain, with the rest looked up from reference TRBV5-4 and TRBJ1-2, is ETGVTQSPTHLIKTRGQQVTLRCSSQSGHNTVSWYQQALGQGPQFIFQYYREEENGRGNFPPRFSGLQFPNYSSELNVNALELDDSALYLCASSLDVGTGGGGYTFGSGTRLTVV.